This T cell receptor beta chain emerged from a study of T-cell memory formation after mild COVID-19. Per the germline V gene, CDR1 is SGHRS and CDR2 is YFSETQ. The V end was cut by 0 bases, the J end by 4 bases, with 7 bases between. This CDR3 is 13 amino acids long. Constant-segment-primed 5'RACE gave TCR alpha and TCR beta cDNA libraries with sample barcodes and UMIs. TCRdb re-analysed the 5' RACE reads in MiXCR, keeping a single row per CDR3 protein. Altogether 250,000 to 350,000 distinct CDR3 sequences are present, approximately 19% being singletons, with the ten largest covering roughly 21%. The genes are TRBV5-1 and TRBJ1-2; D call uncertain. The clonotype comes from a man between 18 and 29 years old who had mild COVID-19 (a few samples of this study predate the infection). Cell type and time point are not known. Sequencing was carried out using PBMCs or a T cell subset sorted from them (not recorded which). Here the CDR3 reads CASSLEPVYGYTF. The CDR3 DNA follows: TGCGCCAGCAGCTTGGAGCCTGTCTATGGCTACACCTTC. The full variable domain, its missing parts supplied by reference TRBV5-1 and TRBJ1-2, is KAGVTQTPRYLIKTRGQQVTLSCSPISGHRSVSWYQQTPGQGLQFLFEYFSETQRNKGNFPGRFSGRQFSNSRSEMNVSTLELGDSALYLCASSLEPVYGYTFGSGTRLTVV.